These 3 T cell receptor beta chains share one sample of origin, sequenced in a study of blood T cell repertoires in COVID-19. Assay used: immunoSEQ multiplex PCR; TCRdb lists only in-frame clones, some missing. The sample records 55,000 to 90,000 clones, 88% being singletons. The sequencing input was peripheral blood. The receptors derive from a human donor in a cohort sampled during active COVID-19.

The chain combines TRBV15 with TRBJ2-1, with 13 bases aligning to TRBD2. This CDR3 is 14 amino acids long. In germline, CDR1 is LNHNV, CDR2 YYDKDF (reference sequence). V was clipped by 8 bases and J by 6 bases; unmatched bases: 4. The CDR3 spells CATRGTSGINEQFF. The CDR3, as DNA: TGTGCCACCCGCGGGACTAGCGGGATCAATGAGCAGTTCTTC.

This rearrangement joins TRBV5-1 to TRBJ2-1, with TRBD2 identical over 15 bases. The CDR3 is 17 residues long. V shed 3 bases, J shed 0 bases, and the junction held 1 base outside the gene matches. Germline values: CDR1 SGHRS, CDR2 YFSETQ. The CDR3 here is CASSWTSGRASYNEQFF. Written as DNA, the CDR3 is TGCGCCAGCAGCTGGACTAGCGGGAGGGCCTCCTACAATGAGCAGTTCTTC.

The rearrangement joins TRBV7-9 to TRBJ1-4; D might be TRBD1 (6 bases). The V gene's germline CDR1 is SEHNR and CDR2 FQNEAQ (reference sequence). The V end was cut by 5 bases, the J end by 4 bases, with 17 bases between. CDR3 size: 16 residues. The CDR3 reads CASSIAVTGGNEKLFF. DNA for the CDR3: TGTGCCAGCAGCATCGCCGTGACAGGAGGTAATGAAAAACTGTTTTTT.